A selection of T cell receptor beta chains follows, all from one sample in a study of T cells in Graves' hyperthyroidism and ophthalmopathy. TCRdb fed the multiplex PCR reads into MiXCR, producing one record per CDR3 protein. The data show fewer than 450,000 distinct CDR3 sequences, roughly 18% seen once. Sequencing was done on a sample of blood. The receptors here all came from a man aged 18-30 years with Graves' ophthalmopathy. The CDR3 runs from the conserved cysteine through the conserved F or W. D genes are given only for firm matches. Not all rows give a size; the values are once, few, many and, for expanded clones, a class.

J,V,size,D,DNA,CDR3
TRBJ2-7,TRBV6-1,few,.,TGTGCCAGCAGTCCTACGCATGGCCGGCACGAGCAGTACTTC,CASSPTHGRHEQYF
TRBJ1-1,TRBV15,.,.,TGTGCCACCAGCAGAAGGGAGAGCACTGAAGCTTTCTTT,CATSRRESTEAFF
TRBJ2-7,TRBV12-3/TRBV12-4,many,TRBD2,TGTGCCAGCAGTTTGCGGGGGGGTCGTGGTTCCTACGAGCAGTACTTC,CASSLRGGRGSYEQYF
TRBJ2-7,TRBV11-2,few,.,TGTGCCAGCAGCTTAGGCCCAGGGAGCTACGAGCAGTACTTC,CASSLGPGSYEQYF
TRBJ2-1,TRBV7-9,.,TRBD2,TGTGCCAGCAGCCCTAGGGACGGGGGGGCCGGGAATGAGCAGTTCTTC,CASSPRDGGAGNEQFF
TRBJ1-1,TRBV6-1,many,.,TGTGCCAGCAGTCCCCCGGGGGGGGGAAACACTGAAGCTTTCTTT,CASSPPGGGNTEAFF
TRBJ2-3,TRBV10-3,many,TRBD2,TGTGCCATCAGTGAGTCTAGCGGGGGGCCGAACCCCGATACGCAGTATTTT,CAISESSGGPNPDTQYF
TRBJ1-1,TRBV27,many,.,TGTGCCAGCAGTTCACCCGGGCAGCGCACTGAAGCTTTCTTT,CASSSPGQRTEAFF
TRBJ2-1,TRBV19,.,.,TGTGCCAGTAGTATAGGGGCGGGGAGCGGCAATGAGCAGTTCTTC,CASSIGAGSGNEQFF
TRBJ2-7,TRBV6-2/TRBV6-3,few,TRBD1,TGTGCCAGCAGTTACATCTCGGGACAGGGGTTCGAGCAGTACTTC,CASSYISGQGFEQYF
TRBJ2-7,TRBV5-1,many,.,TGCGCCAGCAGCTTGAGTGACCGACCCTACGAGCAGTACTTC,CASSLSDRPYEQYF
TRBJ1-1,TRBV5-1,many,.,TGCGCCAGCAGCCAGAGGGAGGGGAACACTGAAGCTTTCTTT,CASSQREGNTEAFF
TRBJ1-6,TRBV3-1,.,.,TGTGCCAGCAGCCAAGTCCGTAGTGGGGGCACATCCTATAATTCACCCCTCCACTTT,CASSQVRSGGTSYNSPLHF
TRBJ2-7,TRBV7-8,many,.,TGTGCCAGCAGCTTGTACCCGGGCCTCTCCTACGAGCAGTACTTC,CASSLYPGLSYEQYF
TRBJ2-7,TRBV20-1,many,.,TGCAGTGCTAGCGGACGGGCGAGCTCCTACGAGCAGTACTTC,CSASGRASSYEQYF
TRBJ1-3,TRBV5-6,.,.,TGTGCCAGCAGCACGGGACGGATAAGCTCTGGAAACACCATATATTTT,CASSTGRISSGNTIYF
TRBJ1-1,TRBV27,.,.,TGTGCCAGCAGTTTGATCAACGTTGGTGGGGGAGCTTTCTTT,CASSLINVGGGAFF
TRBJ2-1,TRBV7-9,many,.,TGTGCCAGCAGCGCACAAATCAATGAGCAGTTCTTC,CASSAQINEQFF
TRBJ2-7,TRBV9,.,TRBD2,TGTGCCAGCAGCCAAGAAGAGGCGGGAGGGATCGACGAGCAGTACTTC,CASSQEEAGGIDEQYF
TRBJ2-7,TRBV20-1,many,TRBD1,TGCAGTGCTAACACCGGGACAGGGGGCTACGAGCAGTACTTC,CSANTGTGGYEQYF
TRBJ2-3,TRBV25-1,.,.,TGTGCCAGCAGGGCAGGATGGGGCACAGATACGCAGTATTTT,CASRAGWGTDTQYF
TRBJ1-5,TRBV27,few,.,TGTGCCAGCGGCTGGGGTAGTAGCAATCAGCCCCAGCATTTT,CASGWGSSNQPQHF
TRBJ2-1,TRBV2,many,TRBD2,TGTGCCAGCCTACCTCGCGGGGGAAACAATGAGCAGTTCTTC,CASLPRGGNNEQFF
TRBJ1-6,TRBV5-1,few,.,TGCGCCAGCAGCTTGGTCGTATTAGCAGGCGGGGATTCACCCCTCCACTTT,CASSLVVLAGGDSPLHF
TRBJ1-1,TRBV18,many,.,TGTGCCAGCGAACCTTCGAGAAACACTGAAGCTTTCTTT,CASEPSRNTEAFF
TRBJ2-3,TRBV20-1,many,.,TGCAGTGCTATCCTCGCGGATACGCAGTATTTT,CSAILADTQYF
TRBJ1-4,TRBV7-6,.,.,TGTGCCAGCAGCTTAGCGGGGGGCTCGTGGGGAAAACTGTTTTTT,CASSLAGGSWGKLFF
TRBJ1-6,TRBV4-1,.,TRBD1,TGCGCCAGCAGCCAAGGACAGGGATACAGGGGGCCCCTCCACTTT,CASSQGQGYRGPLHF
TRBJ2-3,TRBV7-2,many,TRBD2,TGTGCCAGCAGCGTAAGCGGGGGGGGTGAGTTAGATACGCAGTATTTT,CASSVSGGGELDTQYF
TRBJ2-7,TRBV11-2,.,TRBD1,TGTGCCAGCAGGAACCCCGGGACAGGGTCCTACGAGCAGTACTTC,CASRNPGTGSYEQYF
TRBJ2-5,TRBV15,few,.,TGTGCCACCAGCAGAAGAGGGGAAGAGACCCAGTACTTC,CATSRRGEETQYF
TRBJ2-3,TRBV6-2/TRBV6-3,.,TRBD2,TGTGCCAGCAGTCTCTCGGGTAGCGGGGGGGCCACAGATACGCAGTATTTT,CASSLSGSGGATDTQYF
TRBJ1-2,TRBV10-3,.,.,TGTGCCATCAGTGAGCTACAGGGAGATGGCTACACCTTC,CAISELQGDGYTF
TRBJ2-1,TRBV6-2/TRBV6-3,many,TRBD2,TGTGCCAGCAGTTACGTGGCTTTCAAGCGGGGGTACAATGAGCAGTTCTTC,CASSYVAFKRGYNEQFF
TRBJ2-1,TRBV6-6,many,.,TGTGCCAGCAGTTACTTCGGCGGGAATGAGCAGTTCTTC,CASSYFGGNEQFF
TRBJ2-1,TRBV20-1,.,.,TGCAGTGCTAGAGCGTTGGGGGCACACTACAATGAGCAGTTCTTC,CSARALGAHYNEQFF
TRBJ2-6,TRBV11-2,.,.,TGCGCCAGCAGCCCCCTCCGGGGGACCGGGGCCAACGTCCTGACTTTC,CASSPLRGTGANVLTF
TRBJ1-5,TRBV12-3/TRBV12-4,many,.,TGTGCCAGCAGTCCCGGGGGGAGCGATCAGCCCCAGCATTTT,CASSPGGSDQPQHF
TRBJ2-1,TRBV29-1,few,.,TGCAGCGTTGAACAGGGGGGCGGTCATGAGCAGTTCTTC,CSVEQGGGHEQFF
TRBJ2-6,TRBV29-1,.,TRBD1,TGCAGCGTTGCTTACCGGGACAGGGCTTCGGCTGGGGCCAACGTCCTGACTTTC,CSVAYRDRASAGANVLTF
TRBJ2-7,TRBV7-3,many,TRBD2,TGTGCCAGCAGCTTAACGGGAGGGGCCCGGCAATACGAGCAGTACTTC,CASSLTGGARQYEQYF
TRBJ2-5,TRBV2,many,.,TGTGCCAGCTCCATTGGACGGGCGTACCAAGAGACCCAGTACTTC,CASSIGRAYQETQYF
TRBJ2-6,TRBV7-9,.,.,TGTGCCAGCACCCAATTTCCTGCCGCCTCTGGGGCCAACGTCCTGACTTTC,CASTQFPAASGANVLTF
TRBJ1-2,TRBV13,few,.,TGTGCCAGCAGCTTAGATGGGACACGGTATGGCTACACCTTC,CASSLDGTRYGYTF
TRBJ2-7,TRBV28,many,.,TGTGCCAGCTTTAAACTAGAAGGGGTGAGGGAGCAGTACTTC,CASFKLEGVREQYF
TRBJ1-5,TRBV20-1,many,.,TGCAGTGGAGGACTGAGCAATCAGCCCCAGCATTTT,CSGGLSNQPQHF
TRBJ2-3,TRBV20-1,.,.,TGCAGTGCTAGGTGGGGGGCCAGCACAGATACGCAGTATTTT,CSARWGASTDTQYF
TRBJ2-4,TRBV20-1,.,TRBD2,TGCAGTGCACTAAAATTCGGAGGAACTAGCGGGACCAAGATAGCCAAAAACATTCAGTACTTC,CSALKFGGTSGTKIAKNIQYF
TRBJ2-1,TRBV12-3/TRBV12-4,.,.,TGTGCCAGCAGAAAGGTAGGGGATTACGATGAGCAGTTCTTC,CASRKVGDYDEQFF
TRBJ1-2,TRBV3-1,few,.,TGTGCCAGCAGCCCATCGTCTAAGAGAAACTATGGCTACACCTTC,CASSPSSKRNYGYTF
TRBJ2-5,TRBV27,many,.,TGTGCCAGCAGTTTATCAAGCGAGGCCCTACAGTACTTC,CASSLSSEALQYF
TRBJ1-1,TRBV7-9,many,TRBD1,TGTGCCAGCAGCTGGGGGGGGACAGTTTCCTCTGAAGCTTTCTTT,CASSWGGTVSSEAFF
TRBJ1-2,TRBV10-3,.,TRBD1,TGTGCCACCCGGACAGGGATGGGCTATGGCTACACCTTC,CATRTGMGYGYTF
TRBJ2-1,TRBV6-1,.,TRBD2,TGTGCCAGCAGGGAACTAGCGGGGGGGCAGAATGAGCAGTTCTTC,CASRELAGGQNEQFF
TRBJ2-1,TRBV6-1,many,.,TGTGCCAGCAGTTCCGCGCCCCTACGTAATGAGCAGTTCTTC,CASSSAPLRNEQFF
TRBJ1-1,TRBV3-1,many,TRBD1,TGTGCCAGCAGCCAAGAGGGGGGACAGTTTGAAGCTTTCTTT,CASSQEGGQFEAFF
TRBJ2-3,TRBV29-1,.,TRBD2,TGCAGCGTACCGACTAGCGGGGGGGGCACAGATACGCAGTATTTT,CSVPTSGGGTDTQYF